This T cell receptor beta chain stems from a study of cytomegalovirus exposure and HLA in healthy donors. Each of the donors was a healthy bone marrow donor. Primers included in the PCR were 60 Vbeta and 13 Jbeta primers. Assay: immunoSEQ multiplex PCR; the TCRdb copy retains only in-frame clones and omits some. Counted here are about 97,000 clones, around 80% occurring once; the ten biggest clones make up less than 3.5%. The germline CDR1 and CDR2 sequences are SGHRS and YFSETQ. The CDR3 spans 15 residues. V shed 3 bases and J 4 bases; nucleotides not matched to a gene: 7. General study points: Relative to the approximately 680-donor mean, N-insertions were reportedly fewer in an Asian-associated ancestry cluster in a later analysis.

Regarding this clone: Its antigen remains unidentified.

The rearrangement links TRBV5-1 to TRBJ1-1; 9 bases map to TRBD1. Sample: PBMCs. The TCR sequence derives from a male donor in good health and CMV-seropositive. The DNA of the CDR3 is TGCGCCAGCAGCTCGGGACAGGGTGGTGGCACTGAAGCTTTCTTT. This codes for CASSSGQGGGTEAFF.